The 27 T cell receptor beta chains below were found in one sample sequenced in a study of glioma-infiltrating T cells. TCR alpha and beta CDR3 regions were amplified from RNA using iRepertoire nested multiplex PCR. MiXCR, run by TCRdb on the multiplex PCR reads, gives a single entry per CDR3 protein. Here the sample spans 100,000 to 150,000 distinct CDR3 sequences, roughly 25% being singletons. The sample was glioma tissue, nonneoplastic brain tissue, or PBMCs (not recorded which). The receptors shown here come from a human donor with low-grade glioma or glioblastoma, undergoing nonglioma brain surgery, or in good health (not recorded which).

Note on this clonotype: This may be a read error, as it is one base from a much larger clone. This sequence joins TRBV12-3 or TRBV12-4 and TRBJ2-5; possibly TRBD2 for D (6 bases). The CDR3 runs 14 residues. CDR3 sequence reads: CASSLRASDKTKYF. CDR3 bases: TGTGCCAGCAGTTTAAGGGCTAGCGATAAGACCAAGTACTTC.

This clonotype was seen many times. V is TRBV7-2 and J is TRBJ2-1; a weak D match, TRBD2 (5 bases). V shed 4 bases and J shed 10 bases, with 14 bases lying between them. The CDR3 has 13 amino acids. Looked up from germline, CDR1 is SGHTA and CDR2 is FQGNSA. CDR3 DNA sequence: TGTGCCAGCAGCTCGACTACCTCCCCGGAGCAGTTCTTC. Protein product: CASSSTTSPEQFF.

The chain uses TRBV5-5 and TRBJ2-1; 8 positions match TRBD2. After removal of 0 bases from V and 7 bases from J, the junction contained 9 bases not matched to a gene. The CDR3 extends over 16 amino acids. Germline lookup yields CDR1 SGHKS and CDR2 YYEKEE (reference sequence). The CDR3 is CASSLGLREGGNEQFF. The CDR3 nucleotides are TGTGCCAGCAGCTTGGGGTTACGGGAGGGGGGAAATGAGCAGTTCTTC. Variable domain in full (rest from reference TRBV5-5 and TRBJ2-1): DAGVTQSPTHLIKTRGQQVTLRCSPISGHKSVSWYQQVLGQGPQFIFQYYEKEERGRGNFPDRFSARQFPNYSSELNVNALLLGDSALYLCASSLGLREGGNEQFFGPGTRLTVL.

Many counts were recorded for this clonotype. The genes are TRBV18 and TRBJ2-3; 9 bases align to TRBD2. The V gene end was trimmed by 2 bases and the J gene end by 4 bases; junction bases not matched to a gene: 7. The CDR3 spans 16 residues. Germline-derived CDR1 and CDR2 are KGHSH and LQKENI. The CDR3 DNA sequence: TGTGCCAGCTCACCAGTAGCGGGAGATGGTGCAGATACGCAGTATTTT. Protein product: CASSPVAGDGADTQYF.

This chain joins TRBV19 and TRBJ1-2; 8 bases are shared with TRBD1. V was pared by 3 bases and J by 8 bases, with 11 bases of the junction left unmatched. Per the germline V gene, CDR1 is LNHDA and CDR2 is SQIVND (reference sequence). This CDR3 has 15 residues. The CDR3 coding sequence is TGTGCCAGTAGTATGACAGGGGACAGCCCGTCAGGCTACACCTTC. Amino acid sequence: CASSMTGDSPSGYTF.

This clonotype has at least ten counts. The DNA for the CDR3 is TGTGCCAGCAGCTCGTTTCGACTAGCGGGCCGCTCCTACAATGAGCAGTTCTTC. This sequence encodes CASSSFRLAGRSYNEQFF. The rearrangement links TRBV7-3 to TRBJ2-1; TRBD2 agrees at 10 bases. Looked up from germline, CDR1 is SGHTA and CDR2 is FQGTGA. The CDR3 runs 18 residues. Losses at the gene ends were 4 bases for V and 0 bases for J; bases not matched to a gene: 9.

This clonotype was detected a few times. V gene TRBV5-1 combines with J gene TRBJ2-3; D may correspond to TRBD1 or TRBD2 (5 bases each). CDR3 length: 15 residues. CDR1 and CDR2 from the germline V gene are SGHRS and YFSETQ. Between the trimmed V and J ends, which lost 6 bases and 2 bases, there was a span of 16 bases. In DNA, the CDR3 is TGCGCCAGCAAGATAGGGGACCACTTCACAGATACGCAGTATTTT. Translating gives CASKIGDHFTDTQYF. Supplemented by reference TRBV5-1 and TRBJ2-3, the full variable domain reads KAGVTQTPRYLIKTRGQQVTLSCSPISGHRSVSWYQQTPGQGLQFLFEYFSETQRNKGNFPGRFSGRQFSNSRSEMNVSTLELGDSALYLCASKIGDHFTDTQYFGPGTRLTVL.

The table lists this clonotype with many counts. The chain recombines TRBV2 with TRBJ2-3, with TRBD2 as a possible D gene (5 bases). The germline V gene has CDR1 SNHLY and CDR2 FYNNEI. The CDR3 covers 15 residues. Trimming cost V 5 bases and J 0 bases, with 12 bases left between them. CDR3 region: CASSFGRGSTDTQYF. In DNA, the CDR3 is TGTGCCAGCAGTTTCGGACGGGGAAGCACAGATACGCAGTATTTT.

The sample holds many counts of this clonotype. V gene TRBV7-2 combines with J gene TRBJ2-5; D is perhaps TRBD1 (5 bases). This CDR3 spans 16 amino acids. Germline V gene data show CDR1 as SGHTA and CDR2 as FQGNSA. V lost 5 bases and J 2 bases, leaving 18 bases between the germline ends. Written as DNA, the CDR3 is TGTGCCAGCAGCCCCGCTCCACGACAGTCTCAAGAGACCCAGTACTTC. It translates to CASSPAPRQSQETQYF.

This clonotype was detected many times. The gene calls are TRBV7-2 and TRBJ1-1, with a tentative D call TRBD1 (5 bases). This CDR3 has 15 residues. The V gene's germline CDR1 is SGHTA and CDR2 FQGNSA. The V and J ends lost 4 bases and 4 bases respectively, with 16 bases between them. The CDR3 DNA reads as TGTGCCAGCAGCTCCCTTGCGGGGGTTGGCACTGAAGCTTTCTTT. Translating it yields CASSSLAGVGTEAFF. The variable domain in full, with the rest retrieved from reference TRBV7-2 and TRBJ1-1, is GAGVSQSPSNKVTEKGKDVELRCDPISGHTALYWYRQSLGQGLEFLIYFQGNSAPDKSGLPSDRFSAERTGGSVSTLTIQRTQQEDSAVYLCASSSLAGVGTEAFFGQGTRLTVV.

This clonotype was counted only a few times. V usage is TRBV5-4 and J usage is TRBJ2-5; 13 bases fit TRBD2. This CDR3 is 16 amino acids long. Trimming took 4 bases from V and 5 from J; bases not matched to a gene: 8. From germline, CDR1 is SGHNT and CDR2 YYREEE (reference sequence). The CDR3 is CASSRTSGSRWETQYF. In nucleotides, the CDR3 is TGTGCCAGCAGCAGGACTAGCGGGAGTCGGTGGGAGACCCAGTACTTC.

This chain links TRBV20-1 with TRBJ2-5; D is possibly TRBD1 or TRBD2 (5 bases each). CDR1 is DFQATT and CDR2 is SNEGSKA in the germline V gene (reference sequence). V was clipped by 2 bases and J by 4 bases, with 11 bases between them. This CDR3 is built from 13 residues. CDR3 sequence: CSARPVGTETQYF. The CDR3 DNA follows: TGCAGTGCTAGACCAGTAGGGACAGAGACCCAGTACTTC.

The gene calls are TRBV12-3 or TRBV12-4 and TRBJ1-1; D is unclear. The CDR3 spans 12 residues. Trimming pared 10 bases from V and 11 bases from J, leaving 20 bases between. The CDR3 bases are TGTGCCATCTTGAGAGGGAGAAATCACGCTTTCTTT. Residues: CAILRGRNHAFF.

This clonotype was recorded many times. The V and J genes are TRBV20-1 and TRBJ1-1, with D unclear. Per germline, CDR1 DFQATT and CDR2 SNEGSKA (reference sequence). The CDR3 is 12 amino acids. The V end lost 0 bases, the J end lost 4 bases, and 6 bases lay between the germline ends. The CDR3 DNA reads TGCAGTGCTAGAGAGTGGGGCACTGAAGCTTTCTTT. Translating gives CSAREWGTEAFF.

Regarding this clonotype: One base away lies a much larger clone, so this may be a sequencing read error. This chain connects TRBV7-2 to TRBJ2-2, with no clear D. Germline V gene sequence: CDR1 SGHTA, CDR2 FQGNSA. This CDR3 has 12 amino acids. V gave up 7 bases and J gave up 7 bases, with 10 bases separating them. The CDR3: CASIFLVGELFF. The CDR3 nucleotides are TGTGCCAGCATCTTCCTGGTCGGGGAGCTGTTTTTT.

This clonotype came up many times. The chain combines TRBV27 with TRBJ1-1; D gene unclear. There are 14 residues in the CDR3. Germline loops: CDR1 MNHEY, CDR2 SMNVEV (reference sequence). The V end lost 4 bases, the J end lost 5 bases, and 14 bases lay between the germline ends. DNA of the CDR3: TGTGCCAGCAGTTCCCCTTGGGCTGAAACTGAAGCTTTCTTT. Translating gives CASSSPWAETEAFF.

This clonotype was detected a few times. The chain employs TRBV19 and TRBJ2-1, with 8 bases fitting TRBD2. Germline V gives CDR1 LNHDA, CDR2 SQIVND (reference sequence). Germline trimming cut 3 bases from V and 6 bases from J; bases unmatched to any gene: 4. This CDR3 has 14 amino acids. This CDR3 reads CASSIYGRANEQFF. The CDR3 nucleotides are TGTGCCAGTAGTATTTACGGGAGGGCCAATGAGCAGTTCTTC.

This clonotype was counted at least ten times. A much larger clone differs by one base, so this may be a read error. Written as DNA, the CDR3 is TGTGCCAGCCGCTACAGGGCAGGGAACACTGAAGCTTTCTTT. It translates to CASRYRAGNTEAFF. The chain combines TRBV7-2 with TRBJ1-1; TRBD1 might be the D (6 bases). The germline V and J ends were trimmed by 8 bases and 1 base, with 14 bases remaining between them. CDR3 length equals 14 residues. CDR1 is SGHTA and CDR2 is FQGNSA in the germline V gene.

At least ten counts were recorded for this clonotype. This chain links TRBV20-1 with TRBJ2-7; D is unclear. Trimming stripped 6 bases from V and 2 bases from J, with 17 bases between. This CDR3 region has 14 residues. CDR1 is DFQATT and CDR2 is SNEGSKA in the germline V gene (reference sequence). CDR3 protein: CSAPKGLLPYEQYF. The CDR3 DNA reads TGCAGTGCCCCAAAGGGCCTATTGCCCTACGAGCAGTACTTC.

The chain has TRBV5-1 and TRBJ1-2, with D maybe TRBD1 (5 bases). V lost 4 bases, J lost 2 bases, and 12 bases lay in between. This CDR3 spans 14 amino acids. Germline lookup yields CDR1 SGHRS and CDR2 YFSETQ. The CDR3 bases are TGCGCCAGCAGCGCTGAGGGACGGAACTATGGCTACACCTTC. Translated: CASSAEGRNYGYTF.

Worth noting for this clonotype: The junction departs from germline at one end; a sequencing error may be responsible. The chain links TRBV5-1 to TRBJ2-2; 9 nucleotides line up with TRBD1. Germline V CDR1 and CDR2: SGHRS, YFSETQ. The length of the CDR3 is 16 residues. This CDR3 reads CASSLADRGYTVELFF. In nucleotides, the CDR3 is TGCGCCAGCAGCTTGGCGGACAGGGGATACACCGTGGAGCTGTTTTTT.

This clonotype has at least ten counts. The chain employs TRBV18 and TRBJ1-2; 9 bases agree with TRBD1. Germline CDR1 reads KGHSH; CDR2 reads LQKENI. The V and J ends lost 3 bases and 1 base, in that order; junction bases with no gene match: 9. The CDR3 is made up of 17 amino acids. CDR3 sequence: CASSPSLQGALNYGYTF. In DNA form, the CDR3 reads TGTGCCAGCTCACCGTCACTACAGGGGGCGCTTAACTATGGCTACACCTTC.

As to this clonotype: This sequence may be a read error, since a much larger clone differs from it by one base. The chain employs TRBV11-2 and TRBJ2-2; 7 nucleotides match TRBD2. Looked up from germline, CDR1 is SGHAT and CDR2 is FQNNGV. The CDR3 runs to 17 residues. The CDR3 here is CASSFSKAGFYTGELLF. CDR3 DNA: TGTGCCAGCAGCTTTTCAAAAGCGGGATTCTACACCGGGGAGCTGCTTTTT. Drawing the rest from reference TRBV11-2 and TRBJ2-2, the complete variable domain is EAGVAQSPRYKIIEKRQSVAFWCNPISGHATLYWYQQILGQGPKLLIQFQNNGVVDDSQLPKDRFSAERLKGVDSTLKIQPAKLEDSAVYLCASSFSKAGFYTGELLFGEGSRLTVL.

On this clonotype itself: A clone one base away is much larger, so this may be a read error. The chain combines TRBV28 with TRBJ2-2; 7 bases are shared with TRBD1. CDR1 and CDR2 (germline): MDHEN, SYDVKM. The CDR3 is 15 residues long. The CDR3, as DNA: TGTGCCAGCAGTCCAGACAGGGTTAACACCCGGGAGCTGTTTTTT. Its protein is CASSPDRVNTRELFF.

On this clonotype: The CDR3 end shows no conserved phenylalanine or tryptophan, and so a read error is likely. The chain is built from TRBV7-9 and TRBJ2-3; D is ambiguous. The CDR3 loop spans 13 amino acids. V was pared by 5 bases and J by 2 bases, with 8 bases between. Per germline, CDR1 SEHNR and CDR2 FQNEAQ (reference sequence). CDR3: CASSLVPTDTQYS. CDR3 DNA: TGTGCCAGCAGCCTCGTACCCACAGATACGCAGTATTCT.

Regarding this clonotype: A much larger clone differs from this one at a single base, so this may be a read error. The CDR3 reads CASSYQAGPYGQYF. CDR3 coding DNA: TGTGCCAGCAGTTATCAAGCGGGACCCTACGGGCAGTACTTC. The chain is built from TRBV6-1 and TRBJ2-7, with 7 positions matching TRBD2. CDR3 length: 14 amino acids. Germline V gives CDR1 MNHNS, CDR2 SASEGT.

This clonotype came up many times. The chain is built from TRBV28 and TRBJ2-7; 10 positions match TRBD2. The CDR3 extends over 16 amino acids. V dropped 7 bases and J dropped 6; count of bases not matched to a gene: 15. Germline V gene sequence: CDR1 MDHEN, CDR2 SYDVKM. The CDR3 is CASTSLAGRPSVEQYF. CDR3 bases: TGTGCCAGCACCTCACTAGCGGGAAGACCCTCGGTCGAGCAGTACTTC.